This T cell receptor (beta chain) is drawn from a study of spatial heterogeneity in lung cancer (dated by TCRdb to between 2018 and 2021). The study in broad terms: Beta-chain transcripts were consistently detected in greater numbers than alpha-chain transcripts, which likely reflects a higher abundance of beta-chain transcripts. In the raw uncorrected reads, each unique combination of TCR and UMI appeared more than ten times on average. The study quantitatively compared TCR alpha and beta repertoires across multiple tumor regions, matched nontumor lung and blood in non-small cell lung cancer. TCR repertoire features were related to nonsynonymous mutation counts determined by whole-exome sequencing of tumor tissue. Both alpha and beta chains were TCR-sequenced in samples taken at surgery, namely 220 tumor regions, 61 to 65 matched nontumor lung samples and about 52 PBMC samples. Overall study outcomes, separate from this receptor: Ubiquitous expanded tumor TCRs were found in blood more often at tumor resection than at routine follow-up. Additional single-cell paired TCR alpha and beta sequencing was considered necessary to confirm, at a functional level, the hypothesis that regional TCRs recognize regional mutations.

Library generation was performed with 5' RACE. This sample was sequenced with a NextSeq 500. The TCR library protocol attached a unique molecular identifier to each TCR cDNA molecule to allow correction of PCR and sequencing errors. As for the authors' bioinformatics: TCR identification, UMI-based error correction and CDR3 extraction were all carried out with Decombinator tools. TCRs above a frequency of 2 per 1,000, corresponding to the top 1% of the tumor frequency distribution, were defined as expanded. Rényi diversity was computed with the R vegan package after subsampling each repertoire 100 times to 5,000 TCRs. To build CDR3 similarity networks, amino acid triplet string-kernel similarity was used, and CDR3s were connected when their pairwise similarity was above 0.82. The raw public reads went through TCRdb reprocessing: fastp at Q25, MiXCR clone calling, in-frame beta chains kept. CDR3 protein sequences are deduplicated, and each keeps its most common genes and DNA. In this record, the V and J calls reflect TCRdb's handling and not the investigators' own analysis. This sample has some 8,900 distinct CDR3 sequences in its table, and around 4.6% of those were observed once. The ten top clones hold over 25% of the sample.

CDR1 and CDR2 are read off the germline V gene as SGHTA and FQGNSA. The CDR3 sequence holds 14 residues, the cysteine and phenylalanine included. The CDR3 DNA has 42 bases and is translated from base 1. The V end loses 5 bases and the J end loses 2 bases, and a stretch of 12 bases separates them. This clonotype was detected many times. Its binding antigen is unknown. No qualities accompany the bases; no much larger clone lies one base away. This beta chain appears as a stray read in a library generated for alpha chains; its size is not informative. What the time point label conveys for this sample: sample taken at primary tumor resection. TCR sequencing used whole RNA extracted from tumor and nontumor lung tissue, or from cryopreserved PBMC samples, without cell sorting. Donors were around 71 patients with early-stage, untreated non-small cell lung cancer from the lung TRACERx cohort. Only patients for whom sufficient RNA was available from at least two tumor regions were selected for TCR sequencing.

This material consisted of PBMCs, taken at surgery. The chain uses TRBV7-2 and TRBJ1-2; the D gene is perhaps TRBD1, on 5 matching bases. This receptor was identified in a male donor with early-stage non-small cell lung cancer. The CDR3 protein is CASSPHRPNYGYTF. The DNA sequence is given as TGTGCCAGCAGCCCCCACAGGCCCAACTATGGCTACACCTTC.